A single sample gave rise to the 26 T cell receptor beta chains below, sequenced in a study of blood T cell repertoires in COVID-19. Measured with immunoSEQ multiplex PCR; TCRdb has only the in-frame clones, and not every one. This repertoire shows approximately 90,000 clones, approximately 81% found once; its top ten account for 4% to 5.5%. Sequenced material: peripheral blood. Receptors originate from a man aged 55-75 years with acute or convalescent COVID-19.

This clone was observed a single time. In DNA, the CDR3 is TGTGCCAGCAGCTTAATTGGGACTGGCTACAATGAGCAGTTCTTC. This encodes CASSLIGTGYNEQFF. This chain links TRBV7-3 with TRBJ2-1; tentatively, D is TRBD2 (6 bases). Trimming stripped 1 base from V and 3 bases from J, with 10 bases between. The V gene's germline CDR1 is SGHTA and CDR2 FQGTGA. CDR3 length equals 15 residues.

This clone was detected once. This rearrangement joins TRBV27 to TRBJ1-2; 9 nucleotides match TRBD1. CDR3 length: 14 amino acids. V shed 6 bases, J shed 8 bases, and the junction held 10 bases outside the gene matches. Germline CDR1 is MNHEY and CDR2 is SMNVEV (reference sequence). CDR3 bases: TGTGCCAGCAGCTCTACAGGGGGCGCATCCGGCTACACCTTC. Its protein product is CASSSTGGASGYTF.

The rearrangement uses TRBV19 and TRBJ2-2, with D perhaps matching TRBD1 (6 bases). Germline values: CDR1 LNHDA, CDR2 SQIVND (reference sequence). Between the trimmed V and J ends, which lost 6 bases and 3 bases, there was a span of 11 bases. This CDR3 region has 14 residues. The chain's CDR3 is CASRTGIDTGELFF. The CDR3 coding sequence is TGTGCCAGTAGGACAGGCATAGACACCGGGGAGCTGTTTTTT.

V usage is TRBV6-2 or TRBV6-3 and J usage is TRBJ2-5, with 11 bases matching TRBD2. This CDR3 is built from 15 residues. The junction had 6 bases not matched to a gene; V was cut back by 5 bases and J by 4 bases. CDR1 is MNHEY and CDR2 is SVGEGT in the germline V gene. CDR3 nucleotide sequence: TGTGCCAGCAGTCGGCAAGGACTAGCGGGAGAGACCCAGTACTTC. It is translated as CASSRQGLAGETQYF.

This clone was seen a few times. The rearrangement joins TRBV19 to TRBJ2-2; 10 nucleotides line up with TRBD1. Trimming removed 4 bases from V and 7 bases from J; junction bases left unmatched: 6. CDR3 size: 15 residues. Germline V CDR1 and CDR2: LNHDA, SQIVND (reference sequence). The CDR3 coding sequence is TGTGCCAGTAGTAACCGACAGGGGGCGGGCGGGGAGCTGTTTTTT. Protein sequence: CASSNRQGAGGELFF. Full variable domain (outside the CDR3, taken from reference TRBV19 and TRBJ2-2): DGGITQSPKYLFRKEGQNVTLSCEQNLNHDAMYWYRQDPGQGLRLIYYSQIVNDFQKGDIAEGYSVSREKKESFPLTVTSAQKNPTAFYLCASSNRQGAGGELFFGEGSRLTVL.

J is TRBJ2-7 and V is TRBV4-1; TRBD2 aligns across 9 bases. Germline V gene lookup returns CDR1 MGHRA and CDR2 YSYEKL. Losses at the gene ends were 6 bases for V and 11 bases for J; bases not matched to a gene: 11. The CDR3 is 13 residues long. The CDR3 reads CASRDSGREVEYF. CDR3 bases: TGCGCCAGCAGAGATAGCGGGAGAGAGGTGGAGTACTTC.

The chain couples TRBV2 to TRBJ1-5; the D gene is possibly TRBD1 (6 bases). This CDR3 region has 14 residues. V was shortened by 6 bases and J by 3 bases, with 12 bases between the two germline ends. The germline V gene has CDR1 SNHLY and CDR2 FYNNEI. CDR3 in amino acids: CASRITGTNQPQHF. The CDR3 DNA is TGTGCCAGCAGAATAACAGGGACCAATCAGCCCCAGCATTTT.

This chain connects TRBV6-1 to TRBJ2-7, with D perhaps TRBD2 (6 bases). Per germline, CDR1 MNHNS and CDR2 SASEGT. The V end lost 3 bases, the J end lost 3 bases, and 15 bases lay between the germline ends. CDR3 length equals 15 residues. CDR3 nucleotide sequence: TGTGCCAGCAGTGATAAATTCGTGGGGGGCTACGAGCAGTACTTC. Protein product: CASSDKFVGGYEQYF.

This chain connects TRBV6-6 to TRBJ2-5; tentative D call: TRBD1 (6 bases). Per the germline V gene, CDR1 is MNHNY and CDR2 is SVGAGI (reference sequence). Deletions cut 6 bases from V and 5 bases from J, with 16 bases between. The CDR3 totals 14 residues. CDR3 in DNA: TGTGCCAGCAGCGAACAGGGAGATGGGGAGACCCAGTACTTC. Translation gives CASSEQGDGETQYF.

V is TRBV3-1 (or the pseudogene TRBV3-2) and J is TRBJ2-7, with D unclear. The CDR3 extends over 18 amino acids. V was cut by 0 bases and J by 2 bases, with 20 bases left in between. The germline gives CDR1 LGHDT, CDR2 YNNKEL (reference sequence). The CDR3 sequence: CASSQDVNLVGSPYEQYF. The CDR3 DNA reads as TGTGCCAGCAGCCAAGATGTCAATCTTGTCGGTTCCCCCTACGAGCAGTACTTC.

The chain links TRBV12-3 or TRBV12-4 to TRBJ1-1; no definite D call. The CDR3 is 13 residues long. V lost 5 bases, J lost 7 bases, and 14 bases lay in between. The CDR3: CASSIGEPVEAFF. In DNA, the CDR3 is TGTGCCAGCAGTATCGGTGAACCCGTTGAAGCTTTCTTT.

This clone was found once. CDR3 nucleotides: TGTGCCAGCAGCTGGGACAGGGGGACCTACAATGAGCAGTTCTTC. It codes for CASSWDRGTYNEQFF. The V gene is TRBV5-4, the J gene TRBJ2-1; 11 bases agree with TRBD1. V gave up 3 bases and J gave up 2 bases; unmatched junction bases: 1. The CDR3 consists of 15 residues. The germline gives CDR1 SGHNT, CDR2 YYREEE (reference sequence).

This sequence joins TRBV5-1 and TRBJ2-7; 13 nucleotides line up with TRBD2. The CDR3 is 15 residues long. Germline trimming cut 3 bases from V and 0 bases from J; bases unmatched to any gene: 0. Germline CDR1 reads SGHRS; CDR2 reads YFSETQ. In nucleotides, the CDR3 is TGCGCCAGCAGCTGGACTAGCGGGAGCTCCTACGAGCAGTACTTC. Translated, it gives CASSWTSGSSYEQYF.

The gene calls are TRBV29-1 and TRBJ2-1; D is undetermined. The CDR3 length is 10 residues. Germline loops: CDR1 SQVTM, CDR2 ANQGSEA. V was pared by 4 bases and J by 13 bases, with 11 bases between. In DNA form, the CDR3 reads TGCAGCGTTGCCGACGGAGCCCAGTTCTTC. The encoded protein is CSVADGAQFF.

The chain carries TRBV9 and TRBJ1-1; 7 bases fit TRBD1. Unmatched junction bases numbered 3, after V lost 0 bases and J lost 1 base. CDR1 SGDLS and CDR2 YYNGEE come from the germline V gene. The length of the CDR3 is 15 residues. The CDR3 DNA sequence: TGTGCCAGCAGCGTAGCGACAGGGAGGAACACTGAAGCTTTCTTT. Residues: CASSVATGRNTEAFF.

The chain uses TRBV6-6 and TRBJ1-1, with D tentatively TRBD1 (5 bases). The V and J ends lost 2 bases and 4 bases respectively, with 14 bases between them. This CDR3 spans 15 amino acids. Per germline, CDR1 MNHNY and CDR2 SVGAGI (reference sequence). The CDR3 region is CASSYLRREGTEAFF. The CDR3 bases are TGTGCCAGCAGTTACCTCCGCAGGGAGGGCACTGAAGCTTTCTTT.

The chain couples TRBV5-1 to TRBJ2-1; possible D gene TRBD2, 5 bases. CDR1 and CDR2 from the germline V gene are SGHRS and YFSETQ. The CDR3 totals 14 residues. Trimming shortened V by 3 bases and J by 6 bases, and 13 bases separated the two germline ends. The CDR3 sequence is CASSSLDIVNEQFF. The CDR3 DNA reads TGCGCCAGCAGCTCACTAGACATCGTCAATGAGCAGTTCTTC. Together with reference TRBV5-1 and TRBJ2-1, the CDR3 gives the full variable domain: KAGVTQTPRYLIKTRGQQVTLSCSPISGHRSVSWYQQTPGQGLQFLFEYFSETQRNKGNFPGRFSGRQFSNSRSEMNVSTLELGDSALYLCASSSLDIVNEQFFGPGTRLTVL.

This clone is labeled as medium-sized. J is TRBJ2-3 and V is TRBV19; the match to TRBD2 covers 9 bases. The CDR3 is 18 amino acids. From germline, CDR1 is LNHDA and CDR2 SQIVND (reference sequence). The junction had 14 bases not matched to a gene; V was cut back by 4 bases and J by 3 bases. The chain's CDR3 is CASSTWTSEKRKTDTQYF. DNA for the CDR3: TGTGCCAGTAGTACTTGGACTAGCGAAAAACGTAAAACAGATACGCAGTATTTT.

This clone showed up just a few times. The chain has TRBV28 and TRBJ2-7, with 11 nucleotides matching TRBD1. This CDR3 has 14 amino acids. Germline V gene lookup returns CDR1 MDHEN and CDR2 SYDVKM. With V trimmed by 4 bases and J by 3 bases, 2 bases remained unmatched. CDR3 sequence (DNA): TGTGCCAGCAGTTCCGGGACAGGGGGCTACGAGCAGTACTTC. Translation: CASSSGTGGYEQYF.

The V gene is TRBV4-1, the J gene TRBJ2-1; a weak D match, TRBD2 (6 bases). Trimming stripped 0 bases from V and 12 bases from J, with 12 bases between. The CDR3 consists of 13 residues. Germline-derived CDR1 and CDR2 are MGHRA and YSYEKL. CDR3 coding DNA: TGCGCCAGCAGCCAAGATTCGGGGGTTAGGCAGTTCTTC. Protein sequence: CASSQDSGVRQFF.

The rearrangement joins TRBV24-1 to TRBJ1-3; D is uncertain. CDR1 KGHDR and CDR2 SFDVKD come from the germline V gene. The CDR3 consists of 13 residues. V was shortened by 3 bases and J by 0 bases, with 2 bases between the two germline ends. Here the CDR3 DNA reads TGTGCCACCAGTGATCACTCTGGAAACACCATATATTTT. Amino acid sequence: CATSDHSGNTIYF.

The chain recombines TRBV24-1 with TRBJ2-3, with 11 bases matching TRBD1. The germline gives CDR1 KGHDR, CDR2 SFDVKD. The CDR3 covers 15 residues. The J segment lost 4 bases and the V segment lost 7 bases, leaving 6 bases of the junction unmatched. CDR3 DNA sequence: TGTGCCACCAGCGCTCCGGGACAGGGGGCAGATACGCAGTATTTT. Its protein product is CATSAPGQGADTQYF.

CDR3 sequence: CASSLRPGQARTLYGYTF. The CDR3 DNA sequence: TGTGCCAGCAGCTTACGGCCAGGACAGGCCCGTACCCTCTATGGCTACACCTTC. V gene TRBV7-3 combines with J gene TRBJ1-2; TRBD1 matches at 7 bases. The V gene's germline CDR1 is SGHTA and CDR2 FQGTGA. The V segment lost 2 bases and the J segment 4 bases; nucleotides outside the gene matches: 16. This CDR3 has 18 residues.

The chain combines TRBV5-1 with TRBJ2-7; D possibly corresponds to TRBD1 (7 bases). The germline gives CDR1 SGHRS, CDR2 YFSETQ. CDR3 length: 15 residues. V was cut by 3 bases and J by 1 base, with 14 bases left in between. This CDR3 is CASSWDSAGSYEQYF. The CDR3 DNA is TGCGCCAGCAGCTGGGACAGCGCGGGGTCCTACGAGCAGTACTTC.

The chain couples TRBV16 to TRBJ2-2; 12 bases are shared with TRBD1. The germline gives CDR1 KGHSY, CDR2 FQNENV. CDR3 length equals 17 residues. J was trimmed by 0 bases and V by 4 bases; bases with no gene match: 3. The CDR3 coding sequence is TGTGCCAGCAGCCGGGGGACAGGGGGCGCGAACACCGGGGAGCTGTTTTTT. Protein: CASSRGTGGANTGELFF. Looking up the rest from reference TRBV16 and TRBJ2-2 gives the full variable domain: GEEVAQTPKHLVRGEGQKAKLYCAPIKGHSYVFWYQQVLKNEFKFLISFQNENVFDETGMPKERFSAKCLPNSPCSLEIQATKLEDSAVYFCASSRGTGGANTGELFFGEGSRLTVL.

The chain links TRBV29-1 to TRBJ2-2; D is perhaps TRBD2 (5 bases). The CDR3 is 14 amino acids. With 3 bases removed from V and 4 bases from J, the gap between germline ends came to 12 bases. CDR1 and CDR2 from the germline V gene are SQVTM and ANQGSEA. The CDR3 loop reads CSVDSWTATGELFF. In nucleotides, the CDR3 is TGCAGCGTTGATAGTTGGACTGCCACCGGGGAGCTGTTTTTT.